A selection of T cell receptor beta chains follows, all from one sample in a study of cytomegalovirus exposure and HLA in healthy donors. Generated by immunoSEQ multiplex PCR, the TCRdb table keeps only in-frame clones and is missing some. The sample's table shows tens of thousands of clones. Sequenced input: PBMCs. These receptors were taken from a man aged 50 to 60 in good health and CMV-seropositive. The CDR3 runs from the conserved cysteine through the conserved F or W. A D gene is named only where the DNA matches it firmly.

CDR3: CASSEGRARSYEQYF
DNA: TGTGCCAGCAGTGAGGGCAGGGCCCGCTCCTACGAGCAGTACTTC
J: TRBJ2-7
V: TRBV2
D: .

CDR3: CASSSTPPGGTYEQYF
DNA: TGTGCCAGCTCATCTACGCCGCCAGGGGGCACCTACGAGCAGTACTTC
J: TRBJ2-7
V: TRBV18
D: TRBD1

CDR3: CASSQDGLAGRVGDYNEQFF
DNA: TGTGCCAGCAGCCAAGACGGGCTAGCGGGACGCGTAGGAGATTACAATGAGCAGTTCTTC
J: TRBJ2-1
V: TRBV4-2
D: TRBD2

CDR3: CASSLGRGNQPQHF
DNA: TGTGCCAGCAGCTTGGGCAGGGGTAATCAGCCCCAGCATTTT
J: TRBJ1-5
V: TRBV5-6
D: .

CDR3: CASSYGSNEQFF
DNA: TGTGCCAGCAGTTATGGCTCCAATGAGCAGTTCTTC
J: TRBJ2-1
V: TRBV6-6
D: .

CDR3: CASEPARATRDTQYF
DNA: TGTGCCAGCGAACCTGCGCGGGCGACCAGAGATACGCAGTATTTT
J: TRBJ2-3
V: TRBV7-8
D: .

CDR3: CAIRDSDLTGYGYTF
DNA: TGTGCCATCAGAGATTCCGACTTGACGGGCTATGGCTACACCTTC
J: TRBJ1-2
V: TRBV10-3
D: .

CDR3: CASSLVLRDGGELFF
DNA: TGTGCCAGCAGCTTAGTTCTGCGGGATGGCGGGGAGCTGTTTTTT
J: TRBJ2-2
V: TRBV7-9
D: .

CDR3: CASMRTGPSVAFF
DNA: TGTGCCAGCATGCGGACAGGGCCCTCGGTAGCTTTCTTT
J: TRBJ1-1
V: TRBV2
D: TRBD1

CDR3: CASSQEVTGVTGELFF
DNA: TGCGCCAGCAGCCAAGAGGTAACAGGGGTCACCGGGGAGCTGTTTTTT
J: TRBJ2-2
V: TRBV4-3
D: TRBD1

CDR3: CSALGQGNTEAFF
DNA: TGCAGCGCCCTGGGACAGGGGAACACTGAAGCTTTCTTT
J: TRBJ1-1
V: TRBV29-1
D: TRBD1

CDR3: CASSFARVLNTEAFF
DNA: TGTGCCAGCAGTTTTGCCAGGGTCTTGAACACTGAAGCTTTCTTT
J: TRBJ1-1
V: TRBV27
D: .

CDR3: CASSYVAGGPRETQYF
DNA: TGTGCCAGCAGTTACGTAGCGGGAGGGCCCCGGGAGACCCAGTACTTC
J: TRBJ2-5
V: TRBV6-5
D: TRBD2

CDR3: CASSSEGRWAQYF
DNA: TGTGCCAGCAGCTCGGAGGGCCGGTGGGCCCAGTACTTC
J: TRBJ2-5
V: TRBV2
D: .

CDR3: CSARLVLEQYF
DNA: TGCAGTGCCCGACTAGTACTCGAGCAGTACTTC
J: TRBJ2-7
V: TRBV20-1
D: .

CDR3: CASSEGRGTVNQPQHF
DNA: TGTGCCAGCAGTGAAGGTAGAGGGACAGTCAATCAGCCCCAGCATTTT
J: TRBJ1-5
V: TRBV2
D: TRBD1

CDR3: CASSPTGTENTGELFF
DNA: TGTGCCAGCAGCCCTACCGGGACAGAGAACACCGGGGAGCTGTTTTTT
J: TRBJ2-2
V: TRBV4-2
D: TRBD1

CDR3: CASSPPSRGNTEAFF
DNA: TGTGCCAGCTCACCACCGTCAAGGGGGAACACTGAAGCTTTCTTT
J: TRBJ1-1
V: TRBV18
D: .

CDR3: CASSQDEGSYNTEAFF
DNA: TGCGCCAGCAGCCAAGATGAGGGCAGTTATAACACTGAAGCTTTCTTT
J: TRBJ1-1
V: TRBV4-3
D: .

CDR3: CASRVGEETQYF
DNA: TGTGCCAGCAGGGTAGGGGAAGAGACCCAGTACTTC
J: TRBJ2-5
V: TRBV6-5
D: .

CDR3: CATAYFNEQFF
DNA: TGTGCCACCGCCTACTTCAATGAGCAGTTCTTC
J: TRBJ2-1
V: TRBV19
D: .

CDR3: CSVARGQGGETQYF
DNA: TGCAGCGTTGCTAGGGGACAGGGTGGAGAGACCCAGTACTTC
J: TRBJ2-5
V: TRBV29-1
D: TRBD1

CDR3: CASSQSTGPYGYTF
DNA: TGTGCCAGCAGCCAATCGACAGGGCCATATGGCTACACCTTC
J: TRBJ1-2
V: TRBV7-9
D: TRBD1

CDR3: CASSQDTGQGSPNTEAFF
DNA: TGTGCCAGCAGCCAAGATACGGGACAGGGATCCCCGAACACTGAAGCTTTCTTT
J: TRBJ1-1
V: TRBV4-2
D: TRBD1

CDR3: CASSQALSPGQGKDEQFF
DNA: TGCGCCAGCAGCCAAGCCCTTTCTCCGGGACAGGGGAAGGATGAGCAGTTCTTC
J: TRBJ2-1
V: TRBV4-3
D: TRBD1

CDR3: CAWGYGLAGVNEQFF
DNA: TGTGCCTGGGGTTACGGACTAGCGGGAGTGAATGAGCAGTTCTTC
J: TRBJ2-1
V: TRBV30
D: TRBD2

CDR3: CASSLRDRSRHSSGANVLTF
DNA: TGTGCCAGCAGCTTAAGAGACAGGTCCCGACATTCCTCTGGGGCCAACGTCCTGACTTTC
J: TRBJ2-6
V: TRBV7-8
D: .

CDR3: CASSLTSGMISQKYF
DNA: TGCGCCAGCAGCTTGACTAGCGGGATGATTTCTCAAAAGTATTTT
J: TRBJ2-3
V: TRBV5-1
D: TRBD2

CDR3: CASSSKREGRVGSYNEQFF
DNA: TGTGCCAGCAGTTCGAAGCGGGAGGGCCGTGTTGGCTCCTACAATGAGCAGTTCTTC
J: TRBJ2-1
V: TRBV27
D: TRBD2

CDR3: CAWGDRAYEQYF
DNA: TGTGCCTGGGGGGACAGAGCCTACGAGCAGTACTTC
J: TRBJ2-7
V: TRBV30
D: TRBD1

CDR3: CASSLTGTGINQPQHF
DNA: TGTGCCAGCAGCTTAACCGGGACAGGCATAAATCAGCCCCAGCATTTT
J: TRBJ1-5
V: TRBV5-6
D: TRBD1

CDR3: CASSQAALADTGELFF
DNA: TGTGCCAGCAGCCAAGCTGCCCTAGCCGACACCGGGGAGCTGTTTTTT
J: TRBJ2-2
V: TRBV4-2
D: .

CDR3: CSVADSDSNQPQHF
DNA: TGCAGCGTCGCAGACAGCGATAGCAATCAGCCCCAGCATTTT
J: TRBJ1-5
V: TRBV29-1
D: .

CDR3: CASSPRVEGNTIYF
DNA: TGTGCCAGCTCACCACGAGTAGAAGGAAACACCATATATTTT
J: TRBJ1-3
V: TRBV18
D: .

CDR3: CASNSDRRTYNEQFF
DNA: TGTGCCAGCAACTCAGACAGGCGAACCTACAATGAGCAGTTCTTC
J: TRBJ2-1
V: TRBV13
D: .

CDR3: CAWSVDRSRNEQFF
DNA: TGTGCCTGGAGTGTCGACCGGAGCCGCAATGAGCAGTTCTTC
J: TRBJ2-1
V: TRBV30
D: .

CDR3: CASSPRPQGRAFF
DNA: TGCGCCAGCAGCCCCCGGCCCCAGGGCCGGGCTTTCTTT
J: TRBJ1-1
V: TRBV5-1
D: .

CDR3: CASSLRGTGYNEQFF
DNA: TGTGCCAGCAGCTTAAGGGGGACGGGGTACAATGAGCAGTTCTTC
J: TRBJ2-1
V: TRBV7-9
D: .

CDR3: CASSVDSRSAYEQYF
DNA: TGTGCCAGCAGCGTGGACAGCAGGAGCGCCTACGAGCAGTACTTC
J: TRBJ2-7
V: TRBV9
D: .

CDR3: CASSPWGQGASTEAFF
DNA: TGTGCCAGCAGTCCTTGGGGACAGGGGGCAAGCACTGAAGCTTTCTTT
J: TRBJ1-1
V: TRBV28
D: TRBD1

CDR3: CASSLNGRLNYGYTF
DNA: TGTGCCAGCAGCTTAAACGGCAGGCTAAACTATGGCTACACCTTC
J: TRBJ1-2
V: TRBV7-2
D: .

CDR3: CASSQTSTGSYGYTF
DNA: TGTGCCAGCAGCCAAACTTCGACAGGGTCATATGGCTACACCTTC
J: TRBJ1-2
V: TRBV6-5
D: TRBD1

CDR3: CASSIAPGAHQPQHF
DNA: TGTGCCAGTAGTATAGCTCCAGGGGCCCATCAGCCCCAGCATTTT
J: TRBJ1-5
V: TRBV19
D: .

CDR3: CASSLALVDGELFF
DNA: TGTGCCAGCAGCTTAGCTCTGGTAGACGGGGAGCTGTTTTTT
J: TRBJ2-2
V: TRBV7-9
D: .

CDR3: CASRETGLTGELFF
DNA: TGCGCCAGCAGGGAGACGGGTCTCACCGGGGAGCTGTTTTTT
J: TRBJ2-2
V: TRBV5-1
D: .

CDR3: CASSVTSIQETQYF
DNA: TGCGCCAGCAGCGTAACGAGCATCCAAGAGACCCAGTACTTC
J: TRBJ2-5
V: TRBV4-1
D: .

CDR3: CASSDSDRANTEAFF
DNA: TGTGCCAGCAGTGATTCCGACAGGGCGAACACTGAAGCTTTCTTT
J: TRBJ1-1
V: TRBV25-1
D: TRBD1

CDR3: CSVDPSSRGEKLFF
DNA: TGCAGCGTTGACCCGAGCAGCCGGGGGGAAAAACTGTTTTTT
J: TRBJ1-4
V: TRBV29-1
D: .